These T cell receptor beta chains were read from a single sample in a study of OX40 agonist ivuxolimab in advanced cancers. Using immunoSEQ multiplex PCR, the repertoire was profiled, and TCRdb retains in-frame clones only, with some absent. In the table there are roughly 24,000 clones, approximately 85% of which are singletons. Sample: CD4+ or CD8+ T cells sorted from blood, taken in a trial of the OX40 agonist ivuxolimab. The source is an adult with an advanced solid tumor such as melanoma, head and neck, liver or kidney cancer. Each CDR3 is given with its conserved first and last residue. A D gene is named only where the DNA matches it firmly. Size tells how often a clone was seen (once, few, many) or the class of an expanded clone, and some rows leave it out.

>TRBJ2-2|NA|TRBV19|NA
TGTGCCAGTAGTATGGGTAGTCCCGGGGAGCTGTTTTTT
CASSMGSPGELFF
>TRBJ2-1|NA|TRBV10-3|NA
TGTGCCATCACCAACAGGACTTTCAATGAGCAGTTCTTC
CAITNRTFNEQFF
>TRBJ2-2|NA|TRBV7-9|NA
TGTGCCAGCAGCTACTATGCGGAGCTGTTTTTT
CASSYYAELFF
>TRBJ2-7|NA|TRBV7-9|NA
TGTGCCAGCAGTCCCGGACACAGCGAGCAGTACTTC
CASSPGHSEQYF
>TRBJ1-5|once|TRBV4-1|TRBD1
TGCGCCAGCAGCCAAGATAGAGACAGGGGAAATCAGCCCCAGCATTTT
CASSQDRDRGNQPQHF
>TRBJ2-5|NA|TRBV4-3|NA
TGCGCCAGCAGCCAGGGGGTCGGGGGTACACAAGAGACCCAGTACTTC
CASSQGVGGTQETQYF
>TRBJ2-3|NA|TRBV29-1|NA
TGCAGCGTTGTTGCGGACACAGATACGCAGTATTTT
CSVVADTDTQYF
>TRBJ2-7|NA|TRBV11-2|TRBD1
TGTGCCAGCAGCTTAGAAGGACAGGGCTCCTACGAGCAGTACTTC
CASSLEGQGSYEQYF
>TRBJ1-2|medium-sized|TRBV14|NA
TGTGCCAGCAGCCAAGGAGGGGGGGAAAGCTACACCTTC
CASSQGGGESYTF
>TRBJ1-2|NA|TRBV10-3|NA
TGTGCCATCAGTGAAGACAGGTTCAACTATGGCTACACCTTC
CAISEDRFNYGYTF
>TRBJ2-1|NA|TRBV7-8|TRBD1
TGTGCCAGCAGCTTAGGACCGACAGGGGGGAATGAGCAGTTCTTC
CASSLGPTGGNEQFF
>TRBJ1-3|NA|TRBV10-3|TRBD1
TGTGCCATCAGTGCTCCCTGGACAGGGAGCTCTGGAAACACCATATATTTT
CAISAPWTGSSGNTIYF
>TRBJ2-5|NA|TRBV5-5|NA
TGTGCCAGCAGCCCACTAGGCGGGGAGCCAGAGACCCAGTACTTC
CASSPLGGEPETQYF
>TRBJ2-7|NA|TRBV27|NA
TGTGCCAGCAGGGGGGGGACAGCAGCCTACGAGCAGTACTTC
CASRGGTAAYEQYF
>TRBJ2-7|NA|TRBV13|TRBD1
TGTGCCAGCAGCCAAGACAGGGGCTACGAGCAGTACTTC
CASSQDRGYEQYF
>TRBJ2-7|NA|TRBV27|NA
TGTGCCAGCATGGGGGGGGCTTCCTACGAGCAGTACTTC
CASMGGASYEQYF
>TRBJ2-5|NA|TRBV15|TRBD1
TGTGCCACCAGCCCGAGAACCGGGACAGGAGGTGGAGAGACCCAGTACTTC
CATSPRTGTGGGETQYF
>TRBJ2-7|NA|TRBV9|NA
TGTGCCAGCAGCGGTAGCGGCCTGACCTACGAGCAGTACTTC
CASSGSGLTYEQYF
>TRBJ2-7|NA|TRBV14|NA
TGTGCCAGCAGCCCCGGGTTTCTCGAGCAGTACTTC
CASSPGFLEQYF
>TRBJ2-3|NA|TRBV5-1|NA
TGCGCCAGCAGCTTAGTGGACAGTCTCACAGATACGCAGTATTTT
CASSLVDSLTDTQYF
>TRBJ2-2|NA|TRBV7-9|NA
TGTGCCAGCGGGGGTACAGAGAACACCGGGGAGCTGTTTTTT
CASGGTENTGELFF
>TRBJ2-3|NA|TRBV29-1|TRBD2
TGCAGCCTTGGTGTAGCGGGACAAGTACCAGATACGCAGTATTTT
CSLGVAGQVPDTQYF
>TRBJ1-1|NA|TRBV6-5|NA
TGTGCCAGCAATACACAGAACACTGAAGCTTTCTTT
CASNTQNTEAFF
>TRBJ2-1|NA|TRBV10-1|TRBD2
TGCGCCAGCAGTGAGGGACTAGCGAGCCCGACCGCTGAGCAGTTCTTC
CASSEGLASPTAEQFF
>TRBJ2-3|once|TRBV19|NA
TGTGCCAGTACCCAATGGGGACTCCTTGGGGCAGATACGCAGTATTTT
CASTQWGLLGADTQYF
>TRBJ1-1|NA|TRBV7-8|NA
TGTGCCAGCACCATCCAGGGGTCAAGGACTGAAGCTTTCTTT
CASTIQGSRTEAFF
>TRBJ2-7|NA|TRBV4-3|NA
TGCGCCAGCAGCCAAGATATCAGCTGGGCCTACGAGCAGTACTTC
CASSQDISWAYEQYF
>TRBJ2-2|NA|TRBV7-9|NA
TGTGCCAGCAGCAAGGACTCCCCCGCGACCGGGGAGCTGTTTTTT
CASSKDSPATGELFF
>TRBJ1-1|NA|TRBV5-4|TRBD1
TGTGCCAGCAGCTTGTCGGCAGGGGGCAACACTGAAGCTTTCTTT
CASSLSAGGNTEAFF
>TRBJ2-3|NA|TRBV6-6|TRBD2
TGTGCCAGCAGTTGGCAGACTAGCGATGATACAGATACGCAGTATTTT
CASSWQTSDDTDTQYF
>TRBJ1-1|NA|TRBV7-2|TRBD1
TGTGCCAGCAGCTTAGAATTGTGGACAGGGGACACTGAAGCTTTCTTT
CASSLELWTGDTEAFF
>TRBJ1-6|NA|TRBV7-9|NA
TGTGCCAGCAGCGAAGCCTATTCACCCCTCCACTTT
CASSEAYSPLHF
>TRBJ1-2|NA|TRBV5-5|NA
TGTGCCAGCAGCTTGGGAGGCTACACCTTC
CASSLGGYTF
>TRBJ2-7|NA|TRBV9|NA
TGTGCCAGCAGCGTAGGAGGCGGGACCTCCTACGAGCAGTACTTC
CASSVGGGTSYEQYF
>TRBJ1-5|NA|TRBV6-5|NA
TGTGCCAGCAGTTACGTCCCGGGGATATGGCCCCAGCATTTT
CASSYVPGIWPQHF
>TRBJ1-1|NA|TRBV15|NA
TGTGCCACCAGCAGAGGGGTTGAGGACACTGAAGCTTTCTTT
CATSRGVEDTEAFF
>TRBJ2-2|NA|TRBV19|TRBD2
TGTGCCAGCAAAGCGTTCGGACTAGCAGCGAACACCGGGGAGCTGTTTTTT
CASKAFGLAANTGELFF
>TRBJ2-7|NA|TRBV9|TRBD1
TGTGCCAGCAGCCCGGGACAGGGAACATACGAGCAGTACTTC
CASSPGQGTYEQYF
>TRBJ1-5|NA|TRBV7-9|NA
TGTGCCAGCAGCTTAAGTGGGAATCAGCCCCAGCATTTT
CASSLSGNQPQHF
>TRBJ2-7|NA|TRBV27|TRBD2
TGTGCCAGCAGTCCCGGGACTAGCGGTACCTACGAGCAGTACTTC
CASSPGTSGTYEQYF
>TRBJ1-1|NA|TRBV7-9|NA
TGTGCCAGCAGCTTAGGGCTCGGGGAGGAGACTGAAGCTTTCTTT
CASSLGLGEETEAFF
>TRBJ1-1|NA|TRBV5-5|NA
TGTGCCAGCAGTCGGGGGCCGACCATGAACACTGAAGCTTTCTTT
CASSRGPTMNTEAFF
>TRBJ2-7|NA|TRBV27|NA
TGTGCCAGCAGTTGGGGGCACGAGCAGTACTTC
CASSWGHEQYF
>TRBJ1-1|NA|TRBV9|TRBD1
TGTGCCAGCAGTGAGGGACAGCAGAACACTGAAGCTTTCTTT
CASSEGQQNTEAFF
>TRBJ2-1|NA|TRBV7-6|NA
TGTGCCAGCAGCCCGCGGGACAGTAGGTACAATGAGCAGTTCTTC
CASSPRDSRYNEQFF
>TRBJ2-1|few|TRBV4-1|TRBD2
TGTGCCAGCAGTAGCGGGATCCAGTTCTTC
CASSSGIQFF
>TRBJ1-2|NA|TRBV29-1|NA
TGCAGCGTTGAGGTCGGGACAAGGGCCTCCGGGCACGACTATGGCTACACCTTC
CSVEVGTRASGHDYGYTF
>TRBJ1-5|NA|TRBV6-5|NA
TGTGCCAGCAGTTACTCGGAAGTTCAGCCCCAGCATTTT
CASSYSEVQPQHF
>TRBJ1-1|NA|TRBV10-2|NA
TGCGCCAGCATTTGGGGAATGGACACTGAAGCTTTCTTT
CASIWGMDTEAFF
>TRBJ2-4|few|TRBV27|NA
TGTGCCAGCCAGGGCTTCAAAAACATTCAGTACTTC
CASQGFKNIQYF
>TRBJ2-7|few|TRBV28|NA
TGTGCCAGCAGTGGGGACACCTTCTCCTACGAGCAGTACTTC
CASSGDTFSYEQYF
>TRBJ2-1|NA|TRBV6-6|NA
TGTGCCACCAAGGACGGGACCTACAATGAGCAGTTCTTC
CATKDGTYNEQFF
>TRBJ2-2|NA|TRBV7-9|NA
TGTGCCAGCAGCTTCGCGGGGTCCACCGGGGAGCTGTTTTTT
CASSFAGSTGELFF
>TRBJ2-7|NA|TRBV4-1|NA
TGCGCCAGCAGCCAAGGGGTTCCATCCTACGAGCAGTACTTC
CASSQGVPSYEQYF
>TRBJ2-5|few|TRBV5-1|TRBD2
TGCGCCAGCAGCTTGAACGGGGGGGCTTCGGAGACCCAGTACTTC
CASSLNGGASETQYF
>TRBJ2-6|NA|TRBV14|NA
TGTGCCAGCAGCCAGGGGGCCTCTGGGGCCAACGTCCTGACTTTC
CASSQGASGANVLTF
>TRBJ2-3|once|TRBV27|TRBD1
TGTGCCAGCAGCGCGTTCCAGGGGGCGAGGGATACGCAGTATTTT
CASSAFQGARDTQYF
>TRBJ2-2|NA|TRBV7-6|TRBD1
TGTGCCAGCAGCTTAGAGAGACAGGGAGCGAACACCGGGGAGCTGTTTTTT
CASSLERQGANTGELFF
>TRBJ1-2|NA|TRBV14|NA
TGTGCCAGCAGCCGACTAAGGACGGGGGACTATGGCTACACCTTC
CASSRLRTGDYGYTF